This TCR beta chain was documented in a study of monozygotic twins with inflammatory bowel disease. TCRdb re-called the 5' RACE reads; every CDR3 protein appears as one record, without DNA. The listing records about 450,000 distinct CDR3 sequences. Regarding this clonotype: Its specificity is unknown.

General study points: Support was absent for any single strong signal or clonotype linked to IBD.

This CDR3 comprises 15 residues. The germline V gene encodes CDR1 SGHVS and CDR2 FQNEAQ. V is TRBV7-8 and J is TRBJ2-5. The sequence derives from a human donor with ulcerative colitis or Crohn's disease, or a healthy co-twin of an affected twin (not recorded which). The source material was blood. The CDR3 spells CASSPSRVLQETQYF.